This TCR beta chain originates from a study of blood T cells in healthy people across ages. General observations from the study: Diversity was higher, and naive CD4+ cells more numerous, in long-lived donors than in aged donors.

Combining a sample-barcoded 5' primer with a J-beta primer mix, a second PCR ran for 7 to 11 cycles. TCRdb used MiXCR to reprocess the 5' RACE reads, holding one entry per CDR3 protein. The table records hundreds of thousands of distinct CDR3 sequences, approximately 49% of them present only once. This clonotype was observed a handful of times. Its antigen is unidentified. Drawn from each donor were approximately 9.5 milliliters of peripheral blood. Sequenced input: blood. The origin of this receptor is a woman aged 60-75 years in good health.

CDR3 nucleotide sequence: TGTGCCAGCAACCCTAGCGGGGTAGCCACAGATACGCAGTATTTT. Its translation: CASNPSGVATDTQYF. This chain connects TRBV7-3 to TRBJ2-3, with 9 bases identical to TRBD2. The junction had 7 bases not matched to a gene; V was cut back by 7 bases and J by 2 bases. CDR1 and CDR2 from the germline V gene are SGHTA and FQGTGA. The CDR3 totals 15 residues.